This TCR beta chain comes out of a study of blood T cell repertoires in COVID-19. Overall study: PBMCs, B-cell-depleted T cells, or T cells provided the cDNA or gDNA that made up the material.

Some clones are missing from TCRdb's copy, which holds only in-frame ones; the method was immunoSEQ multiplex PCR. The sample carries roughly 700,000 clones, about nine tenths recorded once. Germline-derived CDR1 and CDR2 are SGDLS and YYNGEE. V shed 1 base and J shed 3 bases, with 14 bases lying between them. CDR3 size: 15 residues. This sequence originates from a woman aged 18-35 years with acute or convalescent COVID-19. The V call is TRBV9, the J call TRBJ2-7; the D gene is possibly TRBD1 (5 bases). Sequenced sample: peripheral blood. The CDR3 here is CASSVTGGPGYEQYF. The CDR3 DNA follows: TGTGCCAGCAGCGTAACAGGTGGCCCGGGCTACGAGCAGTACTTC.